Listed here are 27 T cell receptor beta chains from one sample, sequenced in a study of OX40 agonist ivuxolimab in advanced cancers. Data came from immunoSEQ multiplex PCR; TCRdb stores just in-frame clones and leaves some out. The repertoire consists of 74,000 or so clones, with around 90% occurring once and the leading ten covering 1.5% to 2%. This sample comprised CD4+ or CD8+ T cells sorted from blood, obtained in a trial of the OX40 agonist ivuxolimab. These receptors were obtained from an adult with an advanced solid tumor such as melanoma, head and neck, liver or kidney cancer.

This clone has only one observation. For the CDR3, the DNA is TGTGCCAGCAGCCCGAGGAAGGGGGGCCCCCAAGAGACCCAGTACTTC. It encodes CASSPRKGGPQETQYF. V is TRBV4-2 and J is TRBJ2-5; D may be TRBD1 or TRBD2 (6 bases each). V was pared by 4 bases and J by 1 base, with 16 bases between. This CDR3 region has 16 residues. Germline V gene sequence: CDR1 LGHNA, CDR2 YNFKEQ.

This chain links TRBV7-2 with TRBJ2-3; D is unresolved. Germline V gene sequence: CDR1 SGHTA, CDR2 FQGNSA. The V end lost 2 bases, the J end lost 2 bases, and 11 bases lay between the germline ends. The CDR3 spans 15 residues. For the CDR3, the DNA is TGTGCCAGCAGCTTAAACCCCTCCTTCACAGATACGCAGTATTTT. This translates into CASSLNPSFTDTQYF. Combining the CDR3 with reference TRBV7-2 and TRBJ2-3 gives the whole variable domain GAGVSQSPSNKVTEKGKDVELRCDPISGHTALYWYRQSLGQGLEFLIYFQGNSAPDKSGLPSDRFSAERTGGSVSTLTIQRTQQEDSAVYLCASSLNPSFTDTQYFGPGTRLTVL.

This clone has a single count. This chain joins TRBV5-1 and TRBJ1-2; unclear D gene. Trimming removed 7 bases at V and 6 bases at J, with 13 bases between. CDR1 SGHRS and CDR2 YFSETQ come from the germline V gene. The CDR3 has 12 amino acids. CDR3 protein: CASAGGRHGYTF. In DNA form, the CDR3 reads TGCGCCAGCGCTGGAGGGCGGCATGGCTACACCTTC.

The V call is TRBV10-3, the J call TRBJ2-1, with TRBD2 matching over 7 bases. With 4 bases clipped from V and 1 base from J, the junction kept 10 bases outside the gene matches. The CDR3 length is 17 residues. Germline loops: CDR1 ENHRY, CDR2 SYGVKD. CDR3: CAISAPGAGVSYNEQFF. The CDR3 DNA reads TGTGCCATCAGTGCCCCCGGCGCGGGGGTATCCTACAATGAGCAGTTCTTC.

The V gene is TRBV5-1, the J gene TRBJ1-4, with D perhaps TRBD1 (5 bases). Germline assignment: CDR1 SGHRS and CDR2 YFSETQ. Between the trimmed V and J ends, which lost 0 bases and 5 bases, there was a span of 11 bases. The CDR3 loop spans 15 amino acids. CDR3 DNA: TGCGCCAGCAGCTTGGAGGGGTTACCGAATGAAAAACTGTTTTTT. It is translated as CASSLEGLPNEKLFF.

The rearrangement joins TRBV18 to TRBJ1-1; D is undetermined. The germline V gene encodes CDR1 KGHSH and CDR2 LQKENI. V was shortened by 6 bases and J by 7 bases, with 12 bases between the two germline ends. This CDR3 comprises 12 residues. The CDR3 nucleotides are TGTGCCAGCTCGCCGTCGGAAGGTGAAGCTTTCTTT. This sequence encodes CASSPSEGEAFF.

The rearrangement joins TRBV6-6 to TRBJ1-6; TRBD1 is a possible D gene (5 bases). The length of the CDR3 is 15 residues. V dropped 0 bases and J dropped 7 bases, with 10 bases sitting between them. The germline CDR1 and CDR2 sequences are MNHNY and SVGAGI (reference sequence). This chain's CDR3 is CASSYSHRPNSPLHF. CDR3 bases: TGTGCCAGCAGTTACTCGCACAGGCCGAATTCACCCCTCCACTTT.

The chain joins TRBV6-5 to TRBJ2-5; 11 bases are a match to TRBD2. V shed 5 bases, J shed 3 bases, and the junction held 5 bases outside the gene matches. The CDR3 loop spans 15 amino acids. Germline CDR1 is MNHEY and CDR2 is SVGAGI. In DNA form, the CDR3 reads TGTGCCAGCAGTGTTGATAGCGGGAGGGAAGAGACCCAGTACTTC. Translating gives CASSVDSGREETQYF.

This clone was seen just once. This chain connects TRBV6-1 to TRBJ1-5, with unresolved D. The CDR3 has 14 amino acids. V was trimmed by 5 bases and J by 3 bases, leaving 11 bases between them. Germline V gene data show CDR1 as MNHNS and CDR2 as SASEGT. CDR3 coding DNA: TGTGCCAGCAGTAGGGCAGACCACAATCAGCCCCAGCATTTT. It specifies CASSRADHNQPQHF.

This clone occurred a few times. The rearrangement uses TRBV30 and TRBJ1-4; D ambiguous. Between the trimmed V and J ends, which lost 0 bases and 4 bases, there was a span of 0 bases. This CDR3 is 11 amino acids long. The germline CDR1 and CDR2 sequences are GTSNPN and SVGIG (reference sequence). The CDR3 spells CAWSVNEKLFF. The CDR3 DNA reads as TGTGCCTGGAGTGTTAATGAAAAACTGTTTTTT. Full variable domain (rest looked up from reference TRBV30 and TRBJ1-4): SQTIHQWPATLVQPVGSPLSLECTVEGTSNPNLYWYRQAAGRGLQLLFYSVGIGQISSEVPQNLSASRPQDRQFILSSKKLLLSDSGFYLCAWSVNEKLFFGSGTQLSVL.

The chain couples TRBV5-1 to TRBJ1-1; D is uncertain. Per the germline V gene, CDR1 is SGHRS and CDR2 is YFSETQ. The CDR3 runs 15 residues. Trimming stripped 0 bases from V and 0 bases from J, with 9 bases between. The CDR3 bases are TGCGCCAGCAGCTTGGCCGAACGGATGAACACTGAAGCTTTCTTT. Translating it yields CASSLAERMNTEAFF.

The table lists this clone with a count of one. J is TRBJ2-1 and V is TRBV5-8; TRBD1 aligns across 7 bases. Germline trimming cut 4 bases from V and 9 bases from J; bases unmatched to any gene: 4. The CDR3 runs 12 residues. Germline V gives CDR1 SGHTS, CDR2 YDEGEE. CDR3 residues: CASSAQGVEQFF. CDR3 DNA: TGTGCCAGCAGCGCTCAGGGGGTTGAGCAGTTCTTC.

This clone has only one observation. The chain combines TRBV18 with TRBJ1-3; possible D gene TRBD1, 6 bases. V was shortened by 1 base and J by 1 base, with 11 bases between the two germline ends. The germline V gene encodes CDR1 KGHSH and CDR2 LQKENI. The CDR3 totals 16 residues. DNA for the CDR3: TGTGCCAGCTCACCACGGGACATAATATCTGGAAACACCATATATTTT. Translating it yields CASSPRDIISGNTIYF.

The chain has TRBV5-1 and TRBJ2-3; D is tentatively TRBD1 or TRBD2 (6 bases each). The CDR3 is made up of 15 amino acids. Per the germline V gene, CDR1 is SGHRS and CDR2 is YFSETQ. V was pared by 4 bases and J by 6 bases, with 18 bases between. The chain's CDR3 is CASSARLGGADTQYF. The CDR3 DNA reads as TGCGCCAGCAGCGCCCGCTTGGGGGGCGCGGATACGCAGTATTTT.

The chain recombines TRBV4-3 with TRBJ2-3, with 12 bases that match TRBD2. Trimming cost V 1 base and J 4 bases; bases outside gene matches: 9. The germline V gene has CDR1 LGHNA and CDR2 YSLEER. The CDR3 is 18 residues long. This CDR3 is CASSQGASGGAFADTQYF. The DNA of the CDR3 is TGCGCCAGCAGCCAAGGGGCTAGCGGGGGGGCCTTCGCAGATACGCAGTATTTT.

J is TRBJ1-3 and V is TRBV10-3, with D possibly being TRBD1 (6 bases). V was clipped by 6 bases and J by 2 bases, with 14 bases between them. This CDR3 is 15 amino acids long. Germline V gives CDR1 ENHRY, CDR2 SYGVKD. This chain's CDR3 is CAISGGDITGNTIYF. The CDR3 DNA follows: TGTGCCATCAGCGGGGGGGACATTACTGGAAACACCATATATTTT.

J is TRBJ1-6 and V is TRBV5-6; D is uncertain. The length of the CDR3 is 14 residues. V gave up 5 bases and J gave up 9 bases, with 15 bases separating them. In germline, CDR1 is SGHDT, CDR2 YYEEEE. The CDR3 protein is CASSLSLGSSPLHF. The CDR3 nucleotides are TGTGCCAGCAGTTTGTCGTTGGGAAGTTCACCCCTCCACTTT. Full variable domain (rest looked up from reference TRBV5-6 and TRBJ1-6): DAGVTQSPTHLIKTRGQQVTLRCSPKSGHDTVSWYQQALGQGPQFIFQYYEEEERQRGNFPDRFSGHQFPNYSSELNVNALLLGDSALYLCASSLSLGSSPLHFGNGTRLTVT.

The V call is TRBV4-3, the J call TRBJ2-2; 7 bases align to TRBD1. CDR3 length: 18 amino acids. J gave up 0 bases and V 0 bases, and 7 bases lay outside the gene matches. CDR1 is LGHNA and CDR2 is YSLEER in the germline V gene. The CDR3 loop reads CASSQDPLQGTNTGELFF. The CDR3 DNA reads TGCGCCAGCAGCCAAGACCCCTTACAGGGGACGAACACCGGGGAGCTGTTTTTT.

This chain connects TRBV4-1 to TRBJ2-2; D perhaps matches TRBD2 (6 bases). The CDR3 spans 18 residues. Germline V gives CDR1 MGHRA, CDR2 YSYEKL. Trimming pared 0 bases from V and 1 base from J, leaving 15 bases between. The CDR3 reads CASSQDFWGVENTGELFF. The CDR3 nucleotides read TGCGCCAGCAGCCAAGATTTTTGGGGGGTGGAGAACACCGGGGAGCTGTTTTTT.

This sequence joins TRBV7-9 and TRBJ2-3, with TRBD2 identical over 8 bases. Germline loops: CDR1 SEHNR, CDR2 FQNEAQ (reference sequence). The length of the CDR3 is 14 residues. The ends lost 3 bases at V and 5 bases at J; junction bases unmatched: 4. The CDR3 here is CASSFDGRVDTQYF. The CDR3 DNA follows: TGTGCCAGCAGCTTTGACGGGAGGGTAGATACGCAGTATTTT.

This chain links TRBV11-2 with TRBJ2-3, with 12 positions matching TRBD2. Trimming cost V 3 bases and J 6 bases; bases outside gene matches: 4. CDR3 size: 15 residues. The germline gives CDR1 SGHAT, CDR2 FQNNGV. Written as DNA, the CDR3 is TGTGCCAGCAGCTTTGGACTAGCGGGACGCGATACGCAGTATTTT. This translates into CASSFGLAGRDTQYF.

The chain combines TRBV4-2 with TRBJ1-2; D ambiguous. Germline V gives CDR1 LGHNA, CDR2 YNFKEQ. This CDR3 comprises 16 residues. V dropped 4 bases and J dropped 4 bases, with 19 bases sitting between them. Here the CDR3 DNA reads TGTGCCAGCAGCCGGAATAGTAAGGTCGGGTCCTATGGCTACACCTTC. As protein: CASSRNSKVGSYGYTF.

The V and J genes are TRBV5-5 and TRBJ1-1; D perhaps matches TRBD1 (6 bases). This CDR3 contains 13 residues. Germline V gives CDR1 SGHKS, CDR2 YYEKEE (reference sequence). V was trimmed by 4 bases and J by 6 bases, leaving 13 bases between them. The CDR3 protein is CASSNTGISEAFF. CDR3 bases: TGTGCCAGCAGCAATACAGGGATCTCTGAAGCTTTCTTT. The full variable domain, completed using reference TRBV5-5 and TRBJ1-1, is DAGVTQSPTHLIKTRGQQVTLRCSPISGHKSVSWYQQVLGQGPQFIFQYYEKEERGRGNFPDRFSARQFPNYSSELNVNALLLGDSALYLCASSNTGISEAFFGQGTRLTVV.

This CDR3 reads CASSPESNYGYTF. In DNA, the CDR3 is TGTGCCAGCTCACCAGAGTCTAACTATGGCTACACCTTC. The chain couples TRBV18 to TRBJ1-2; D remains ambiguous. V shed 2 bases and J shed 0 bases, with 4 bases lying between them. Germline V lookup: CDR1 KGHSH, CDR2 LQKENI. The CDR3 spans 13 residues.

The rearrangement uses TRBV6-1 and TRBJ2-1; D gene unclear. The CDR3 sequence is 15 residues long. V was pared by 4 bases and J by 13 bases, with 23 bases between. Germline V gene lookup returns CDR1 MNHNS and CDR2 SASEGT. The chain's CDR3 is CASSVGQAQKLYQFF. The CDR3 bases are TGTGCCAGCAGTGTTGGGCAGGCCCAGAAATTATATCAGTTCTTC.

This clone has a handful of counts. The chain combines TRBV19 with TRBJ2-3; 7 bases align to TRBD2. Germline loops: CDR1 LNHDA, CDR2 SQIVND (reference sequence). This CDR3 has 16 residues. Losses at the gene ends were 3 bases for V and 2 bases for J; bases not matched to a gene: 8. CDR3 sequence: CASSIQAGKPTDTQYF. DNA for the CDR3: TGTGCCAGTAGTATCCAAGCGGGGAAACCCACAGATACGCAGTATTTT. Supplemented by reference TRBV19 and TRBJ2-3, the full variable domain reads DGGITQSPKYLFRKEGQNVTLSCEQNLNHDAMYWYRQDPGQGLRLIYYSQIVNDFQKGDIAEGYSVSREKKESFPLTVTSAQKNPTAFYLCASSIQAGKPTDTQYFGPGTRLTVL.

The table lists this clone with a count of one. The rearrangement uses TRBV15 and TRBJ2-2; D is ambiguous. This CDR3 has 13 residues. Looked up from germline, CDR1 is LNHNV and CDR2 is YYDKDF (reference sequence). V was pared by 5 bases and J by 3 bases, with 7 bases between. In DNA, the CDR3 is TGTGCCACCAGCGGAACATACACCGGGGAGCTGTTTTTT. It is translated as CATSGTYTGELFF.